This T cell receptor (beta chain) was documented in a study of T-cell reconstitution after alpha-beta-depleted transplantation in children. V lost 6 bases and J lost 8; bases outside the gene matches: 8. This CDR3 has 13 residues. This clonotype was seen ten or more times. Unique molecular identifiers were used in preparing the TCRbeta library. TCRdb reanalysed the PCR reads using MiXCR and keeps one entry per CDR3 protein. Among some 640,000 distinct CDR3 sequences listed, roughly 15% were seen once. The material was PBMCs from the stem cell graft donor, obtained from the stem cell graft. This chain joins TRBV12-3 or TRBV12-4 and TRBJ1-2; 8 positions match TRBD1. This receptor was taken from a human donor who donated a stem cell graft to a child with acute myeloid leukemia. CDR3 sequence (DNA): TGTGCCAGCAGCGGACAGGGAATGCGGGGCTACACCTTC. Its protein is CASSGQGMRGYTF.